This entry describes one TCR beta chain. Its antigen remains unknown. The data were obtained in a study of T cell responses to AZD1222 COVID-19 vaccine. Whole-study findings and limits: Donors were largely white British and mainly female; clonal diversity was possibly underestimated.

TCRdb keeps only in-frame clones here, not all; method: immunoSEQ multiplex PCR. The sample lists about 70,000 clones, around 85% occurring once. The germline V gene encodes CDR1 MNHEY and CDR2 SVGAGI. The V and J ends lost 6 bases and 5 bases respectively, with 10 bases between them. The CDR3 is made up of 12 amino acids. The V call is TRBV6-5, the J call TRBJ1-2; D gene ambiguous. This specimen consisted of peripheral blood, obtained on day 0 of AZD1222 vaccination. The TCR sequence derives from an adult in good health. The CDR3 coding sequence is TGTGCCAGCAGCCCGGGAATTTATGGCTACACCTTC. Amino acids: CASSPGIYGYTF.